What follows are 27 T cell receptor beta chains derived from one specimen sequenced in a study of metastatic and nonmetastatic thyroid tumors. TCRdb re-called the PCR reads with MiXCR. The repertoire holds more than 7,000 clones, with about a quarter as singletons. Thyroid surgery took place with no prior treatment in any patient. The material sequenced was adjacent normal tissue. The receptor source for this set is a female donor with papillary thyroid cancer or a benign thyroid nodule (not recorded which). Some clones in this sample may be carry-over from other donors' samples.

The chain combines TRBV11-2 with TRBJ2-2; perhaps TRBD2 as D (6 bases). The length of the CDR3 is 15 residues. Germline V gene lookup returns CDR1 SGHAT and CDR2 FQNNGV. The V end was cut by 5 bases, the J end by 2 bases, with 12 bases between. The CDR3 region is CASSPGLANTGELFF. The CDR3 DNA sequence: TGTGCCAGCAGCCCGGGACTGGCCAACACCGGGGAGCTGTTTTTT.

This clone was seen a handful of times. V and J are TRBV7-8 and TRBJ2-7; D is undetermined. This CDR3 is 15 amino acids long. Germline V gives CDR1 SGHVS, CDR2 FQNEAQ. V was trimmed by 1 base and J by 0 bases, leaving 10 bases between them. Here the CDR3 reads CASSLVGSSSYEQYF. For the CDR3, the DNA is TGTGCCAGCAGCTTAGTGGGCTCCAGCTCCTACGAGCAGTACTTC.

The CDR3, as DNA: TGTGCCACCAGTGATCCCCAGCCCTCTGGGGCCAACGTCCTGACTTTC. It yields the protein CATSDPQPSGANVLTF. This rearrangement joins TRBV24-1 to TRBJ2-6, with D unresolved. The germline V gene has CDR1 KGHDR and CDR2 SFDVKD. Trimming took 3 bases from V and 0 from J, leaving 8 bases between them. The CDR3 loop spans 16 amino acids.

CDR3 region: CASSDFTSGRPDTQYF. The CDR3 nucleotides are TGTGCCAGCAGTGACTTTACTAGCGGGAGGCCAGATACGCAGTATTTT. The chain uses TRBV6-1 and TRBJ2-3; 12 bases are shared with TRBD2. V lost 3 bases, J lost 4 bases, and 5 bases stayed unmatched. This CDR3 has 16 residues. Per the germline V gene, CDR1 is MNHNS and CDR2 is SASEGT.

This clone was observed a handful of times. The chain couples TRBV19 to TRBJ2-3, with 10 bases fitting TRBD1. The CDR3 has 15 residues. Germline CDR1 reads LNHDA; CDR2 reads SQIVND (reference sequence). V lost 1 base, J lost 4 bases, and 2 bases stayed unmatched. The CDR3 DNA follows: TGTGCCAGTAGTATAGGGGGACAGGGGTCAGATACGCAGTATTTT. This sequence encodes CASSIGGQGSDTQYF.

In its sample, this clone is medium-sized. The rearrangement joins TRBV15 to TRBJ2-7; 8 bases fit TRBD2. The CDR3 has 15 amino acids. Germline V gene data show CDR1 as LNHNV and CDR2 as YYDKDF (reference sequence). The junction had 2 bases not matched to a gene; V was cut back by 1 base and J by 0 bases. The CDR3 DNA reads TGTGCCACCAGCAGAGGCGGGGGGACCTCCTACGAGCAGTACTTC. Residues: CATSRGGGTSYEQYF.

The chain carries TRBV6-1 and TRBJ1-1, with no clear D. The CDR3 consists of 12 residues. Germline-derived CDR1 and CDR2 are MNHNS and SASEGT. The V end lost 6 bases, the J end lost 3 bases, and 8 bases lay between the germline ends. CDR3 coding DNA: TGTGCCAGCAGGCGGTCGGACACTGAAGCTTTCTTT. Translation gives CASRRSDTEAFF.

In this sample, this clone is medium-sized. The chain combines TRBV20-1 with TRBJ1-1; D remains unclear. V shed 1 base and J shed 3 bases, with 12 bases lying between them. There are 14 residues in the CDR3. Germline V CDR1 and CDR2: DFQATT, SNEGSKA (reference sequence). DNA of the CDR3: TGCAGTGCTAGAGCACTCAAATCGGACACTGAAGCTTTCTTT. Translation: CSARALKSDTEAFF.

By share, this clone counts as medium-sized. The CDR3 sequence is CATSRNQENTEAFF. In DNA, the CDR3 is TGTGCCACCAGCCGGAATCAGGAGAACACTGAAGCTTTCTTT. The V and J genes are TRBV15 and TRBJ1-1; the D is unclear. Germline V gene data show CDR1 as LNHNV and CDR2 as YYDKDF (reference sequence). V dropped 5 bases and J dropped 1 base, with 11 bases sitting between them. The CDR3 totals 14 residues. Full variable domain (rest looked up from reference TRBV15 and TRBJ1-1): DAMVIQNPRYQVTQFGKPVTLSCSQTLNHNVMYWYQQKSSQAPKLLFHYYDKDFNNEADTPDNFQSRRPNTSFCFLDIRSPGLGDTAMYLCATSRNQENTEAFFGQGTRLTVV.

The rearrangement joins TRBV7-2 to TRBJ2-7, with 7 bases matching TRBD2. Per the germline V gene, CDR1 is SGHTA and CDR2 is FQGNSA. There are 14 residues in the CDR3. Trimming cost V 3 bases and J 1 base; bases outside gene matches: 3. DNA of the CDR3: TGTGCCAGCAGCTTGACTAGCTCATCCTACGAGCAGTACTTC. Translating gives CASSLTSSSYEQYF.

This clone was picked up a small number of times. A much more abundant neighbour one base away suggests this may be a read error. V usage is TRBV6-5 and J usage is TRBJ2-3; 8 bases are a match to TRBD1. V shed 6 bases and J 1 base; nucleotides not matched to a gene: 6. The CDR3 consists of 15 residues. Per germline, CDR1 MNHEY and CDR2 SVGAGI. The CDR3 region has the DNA TGTGCCAGCAGATCAGGGGGCGCGGGCACAGATACGCAGTATTTT. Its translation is CASRSGGAGTDTQYF.

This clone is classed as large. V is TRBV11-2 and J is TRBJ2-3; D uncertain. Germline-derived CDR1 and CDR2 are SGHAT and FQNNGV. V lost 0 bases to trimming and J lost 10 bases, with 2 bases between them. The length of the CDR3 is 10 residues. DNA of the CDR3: TGTGCCAGCAGCTTAGACGCGCAGTATTTT. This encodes CASSLDAQYF.

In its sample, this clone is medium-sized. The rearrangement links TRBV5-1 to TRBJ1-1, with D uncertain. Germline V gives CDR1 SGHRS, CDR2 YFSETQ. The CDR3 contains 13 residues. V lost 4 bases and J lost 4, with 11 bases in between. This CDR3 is CASSRERGTEAFF. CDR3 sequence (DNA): TGCGCCAGCAGCCGGGAACGAGGCACTGAAGCTTTCTTT.

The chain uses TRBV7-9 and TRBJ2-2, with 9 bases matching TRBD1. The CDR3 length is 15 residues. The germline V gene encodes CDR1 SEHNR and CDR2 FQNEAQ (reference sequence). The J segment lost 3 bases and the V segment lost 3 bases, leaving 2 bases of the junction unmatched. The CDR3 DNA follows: TGTGCCAGCAGCTTCCGGGACAGGGACACCGGGGAGCTGTTTTTT. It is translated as CASSFRDRDTGELFF.

The CDR3 DNA sequence: TGTGCCAGCAGTCTAGCGTGGAGATGGACCGGGGAGCTGTTTTTT. Its protein product is CASSLAWRWTGELFF. The chain employs TRBV28 and TRBJ2-2, with D possibly being TRBD2 (6 bases). With 5 bases removed from V and 5 bases from J, the gap between germline ends came to 15 bases. The CDR3 covers 15 residues. In germline, CDR1 is MDHEN, CDR2 SYDVKM.

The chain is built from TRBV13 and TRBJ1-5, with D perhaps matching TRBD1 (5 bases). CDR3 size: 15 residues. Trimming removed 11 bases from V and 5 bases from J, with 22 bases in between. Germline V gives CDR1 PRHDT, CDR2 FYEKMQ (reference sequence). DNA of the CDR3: TGTGCCTGCTGGTTAAGGGGTTTCGGGGATCAGCCCCAGCATTTT. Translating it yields CACWLRGFGDQPQHF.

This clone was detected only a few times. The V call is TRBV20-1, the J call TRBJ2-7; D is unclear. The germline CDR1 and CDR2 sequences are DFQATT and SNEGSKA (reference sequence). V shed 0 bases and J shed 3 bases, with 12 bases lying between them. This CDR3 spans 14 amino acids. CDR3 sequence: CSARDAAGIYEQYF. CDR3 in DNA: TGCAGTGCTAGAGATGCAGCCGGCATCTACGAGCAGTACTTC.

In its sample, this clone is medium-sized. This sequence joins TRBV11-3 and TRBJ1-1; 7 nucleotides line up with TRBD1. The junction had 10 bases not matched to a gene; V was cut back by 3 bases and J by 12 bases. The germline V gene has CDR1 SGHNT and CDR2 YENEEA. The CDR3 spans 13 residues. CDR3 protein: CASSLPPGDRPFF. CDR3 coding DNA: TGTGCCAGCAGCTTGCCCCCGGGGGACAGACCTTTCTTT.

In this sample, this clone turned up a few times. CDR3 in DNA: TGTGCCAGCAGTGAAAGAGGGACAGCCCCGAACACTGAAGCTTTCTTT. Translated: CASSERGTAPNTEAFF. This chain joins TRBV6-1 and TRBJ1-1; 7 bases align to TRBD1. Looked up from germline, CDR1 is MNHNS and CDR2 is SASEGT. The CDR3 has 16 residues. V lost 2 bases and J lost 1; bases outside the gene matches: 7.

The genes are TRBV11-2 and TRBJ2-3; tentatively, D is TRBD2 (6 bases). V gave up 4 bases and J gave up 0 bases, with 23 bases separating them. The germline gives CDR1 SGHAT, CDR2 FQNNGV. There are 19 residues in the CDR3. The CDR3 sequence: CASSSQGAAEGLSTDTQYF. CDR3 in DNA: TGTGCCAGCAGCTCTCAAGGGGCCGCGGAGGGGCTTAGCACAGATACGCAGTATTTT. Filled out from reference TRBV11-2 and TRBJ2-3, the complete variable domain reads EAGVAQSPRYKIIEKRQSVAFWCNPISGHATLYWYQQILGQGPKLLIQFQNNGVVDDSQLPKDRFSAERLKGVDSTLKIQPAKLEDSAVYLCASSSQGAAEGLSTDTQYFGPGTRLTVL.

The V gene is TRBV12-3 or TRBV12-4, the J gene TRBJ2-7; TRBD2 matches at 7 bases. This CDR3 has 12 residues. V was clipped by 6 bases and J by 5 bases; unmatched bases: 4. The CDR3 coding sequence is TGTGCCAGCAGCTTTACTAGCGACGAGCAGTACTTC. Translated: CASSFTSDEQYF.

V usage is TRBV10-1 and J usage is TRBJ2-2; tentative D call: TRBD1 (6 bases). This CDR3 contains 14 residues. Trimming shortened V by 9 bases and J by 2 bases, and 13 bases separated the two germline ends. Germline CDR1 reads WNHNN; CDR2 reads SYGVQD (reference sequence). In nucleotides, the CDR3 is TGCGCCAGTTCCGGGACAAGTAACACCGGGGAGCTGTTTTTT. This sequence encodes CASSGTSNTGELFF.

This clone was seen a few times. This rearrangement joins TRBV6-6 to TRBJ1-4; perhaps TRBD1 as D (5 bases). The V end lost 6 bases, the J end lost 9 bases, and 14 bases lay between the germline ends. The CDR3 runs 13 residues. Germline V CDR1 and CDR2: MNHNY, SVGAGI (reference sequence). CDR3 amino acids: CASSEGIQQKLFF. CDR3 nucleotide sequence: TGTGCCAGCAGCGAGGGGATACAGCAAAAACTGTTTTTT.

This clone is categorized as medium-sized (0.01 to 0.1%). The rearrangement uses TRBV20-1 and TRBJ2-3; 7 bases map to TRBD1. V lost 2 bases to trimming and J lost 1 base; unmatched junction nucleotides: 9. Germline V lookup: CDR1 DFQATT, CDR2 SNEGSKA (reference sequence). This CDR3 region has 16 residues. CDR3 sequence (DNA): TGCAGTGCTAGAACCAAGGGGCAGGGGGGCACAGATACGCAGTATTTT. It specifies CSARTKGQGGTDTQYF.

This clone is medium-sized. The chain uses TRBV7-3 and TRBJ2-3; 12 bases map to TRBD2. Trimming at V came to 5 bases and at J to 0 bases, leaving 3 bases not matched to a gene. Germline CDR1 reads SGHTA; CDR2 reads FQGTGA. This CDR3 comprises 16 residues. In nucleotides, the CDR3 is TGTGCCAGCAGCAACCTAGCGGGGGGGAGCACAGATACGCAGTATTTT. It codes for CASSNLAGGSTDTQYF.

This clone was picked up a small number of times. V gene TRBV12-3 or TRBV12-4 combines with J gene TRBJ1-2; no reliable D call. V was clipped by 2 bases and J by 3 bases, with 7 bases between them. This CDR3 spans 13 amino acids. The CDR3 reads CASSLSGDYGYTF. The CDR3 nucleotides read TGTGCCAGCAGTTTATCTGGGGACTATGGCTACACCTTC.

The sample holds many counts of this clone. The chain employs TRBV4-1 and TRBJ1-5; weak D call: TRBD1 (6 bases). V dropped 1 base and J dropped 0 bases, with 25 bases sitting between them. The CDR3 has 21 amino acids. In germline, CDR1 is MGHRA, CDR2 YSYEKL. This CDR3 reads CASSQGTARVIAGDSNQPQHF. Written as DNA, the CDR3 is TGCGCCAGCAGCCAAGGGACAGCCCGGGTAATTGCCGGAGATAGCAATCAGCCCCAGCATTTT.